This is a list of T cell receptor beta chains from one sample in a study of sequential checkpoint blockade in melanoma. Data came from immunoSEQ multiplex PCR; TCRdb stores just in-frame clones and leaves some out. Altogether about 13,000 clones are present, less than 85% being singletons, with the ten largest covering approximately 52%. This sample comprised CD8+ T cells sorted from blood (inferred from file names), obtained from a patient given nivolumab and ipilimumab in sequence. Every receptor here comes from a human patient with melanoma. Some clones in this sample may be carry-over from other donors' samples. The CDR3 runs from the conserved cysteine through the conserved F or W. Fields, in order: CDR3 protein, CDR3 DNA, J gene, D gene, clone size, V gene. A D gene is named only where the DNA matches it firmly. For some rows the clone size is stated as once, few or many, or as a class when expanded; others skip it.

CASSRELNQPQHF | TGTGCCAGCAGCCGGGAGCTAAATCAGCCCCAGCATTTT | TRBJ1-5 | NA | NA | TRBV11-2
CASSQERTRDEQFF | TGCGCCAGCAGCCAAGAACGGACTAGAGATGAGCAGTTCTTC | TRBJ2-1 | TRBD2 | NA | TRBV4-3
CAISKQGIDQPQHF | TGTGCCATCAGTAAACAGGGGATCGATCAGCCCCAGCATTTT | TRBJ1-5 | TRBD1 | few | TRBV10-3
CASSLTPGGFSGANVLTF | TGTGCCAGCAGCTTAACCCCAGGGGGCTTCTCTGGGGCCAACGTCCTGACTTTC | TRBJ2-6 | TRBD1 | NA | TRBV7-6
CASSQPTREQYF | TGCGCCAGCAGCCAACCCACGCGGGAGCAGTACTTC | TRBJ2-7 | NA | once | TRBV5-1
CASSHIRELWTFYGYTF | TGTGCCAGCAGCCACATTAGGGAGTTGTGGACTTTCTATGGCTACACCTTC | TRBJ1-2 | NA | NA | TRBV7-9
CASSLAGLEYEQYF | TGTGCCAGCAGCTTAGCGGGACTGGAGTACGAGCAGTACTTC | TRBJ2-7 | NA | NA | TRBV7-9
CASSYSSNQPQHF | TGTGCCAGCAGTTACTCGAGTAATCAGCCCCAGCATTTT | TRBJ1-5 | NA | few | TRBV6-5
CASSSEQGAGSSYNEQFF | TGTGCCAGCAGCTCTGAACAAGGAGCGGGGAGCTCCTACAATGAGCAGTTCTTC | TRBJ2-1 | TRBD2 | medium-sized | TRBV7-9
CASSYSRVGWAFF | TGTGCCAGCAGTTACTCGAGGGTGGGGTGGGCTTTCTTT | TRBJ1-1 | NA | NA | TRBV6-5
CASSYPGQTDYGYTF | TGTGCCAGCAGCTATCCGGGACAGACGGACTATGGCTACACCTTC | TRBJ1-2 | TRBD1 | NA | TRBV5-8
CASSQAQNTGELFF | TGCGCCAGCAGCCAAGCACAGAACACCGGGGAGCTGTTTTTT | TRBJ2-2 | NA | NA | TRBV4-3
CASSSPGLAGETQYF | TGTGCCAGCAGCTCACCGGGACTAGCAGGAGAGACCCAGTACTTC | TRBJ2-5 | TRBD2 | NA | TRBV7-9
CASSPHRANYGYTF | TGTGCCAGCAGTCCCCACAGGGCTAACTATGGCTACACCTTC | TRBJ1-2 | NA | NA | TRBV28
CASREDRGVGYGYTF | TGTGCCAGCAGGGAAGACAGGGGAGTTGGGTACGGCTACACCTTC | TRBJ1-2 | TRBD1 | NA | TRBV27